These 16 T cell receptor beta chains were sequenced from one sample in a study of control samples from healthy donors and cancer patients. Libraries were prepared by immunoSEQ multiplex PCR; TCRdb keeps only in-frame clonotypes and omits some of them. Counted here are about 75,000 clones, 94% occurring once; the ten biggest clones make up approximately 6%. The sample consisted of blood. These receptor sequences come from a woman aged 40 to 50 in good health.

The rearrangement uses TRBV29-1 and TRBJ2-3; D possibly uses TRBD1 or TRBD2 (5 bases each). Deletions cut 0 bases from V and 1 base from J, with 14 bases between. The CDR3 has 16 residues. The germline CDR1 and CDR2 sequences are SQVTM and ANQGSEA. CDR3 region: CSVEDWWGMGTDTQYF. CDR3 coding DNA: TGCAGCGTTGAAGATTGGTGGGGGATGGGCACAGATACGCAGTATTTT.

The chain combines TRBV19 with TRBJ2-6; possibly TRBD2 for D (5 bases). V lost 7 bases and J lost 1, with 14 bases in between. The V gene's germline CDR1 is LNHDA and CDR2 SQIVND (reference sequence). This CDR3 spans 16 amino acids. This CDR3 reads CASTGPGSSGANVLTF. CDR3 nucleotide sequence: TGTGCCAGTACCGGGCCGGGGAGTTCTGGGGCCAACGTCCTGACTTTC. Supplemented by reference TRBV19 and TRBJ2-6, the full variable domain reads DGGITQSPKYLFRKEGQNVTLSCEQNLNHDAMYWYRQDPGQGLRLIYYSQIVNDFQKGDIAEGYSVSREKKESFPLTVTSAQKNPTAFYLCASTGPGSSGANVLTFGAGSRLTVL.

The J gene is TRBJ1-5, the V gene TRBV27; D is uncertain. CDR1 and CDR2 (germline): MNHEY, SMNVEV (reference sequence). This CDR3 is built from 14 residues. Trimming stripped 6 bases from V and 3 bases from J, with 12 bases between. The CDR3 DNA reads TGTGCCAGCAGACCGGGGATCGTCAATCAGCCCCAGCATTTT. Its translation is CASRPGIVNQPQHF.

CDR3 sequence (DNA): TGCGCCAGCAGCGACGAGGTCAGCGCGAACACCGGGGAGCTGTTTTTT. As protein: CASSDEVSANTGELFF. V and J are TRBV10-2 and TRBJ2-2; D is unclear. The CDR3 contains 16 residues. The V gene lost 6 bases and the J gene lost 0 bases, with 14 bases spanning the gap. The germline V gene has CDR1 WSHSY and CDR2 SAAADI.

DNA for the CDR3: TGTGCCAGCAGACCCGCCGGACAGGGGATGGGCACTGAAGCTTTCTTT. The encoded protein is CASRPAGQGMGTEAFF. The gene calls are TRBV28 and TRBJ1-1; 9 bases fit TRBD1. With 6 bases clipped from V and 4 bases from J, the junction kept 12 bases outside the gene matches. Germline lookup yields CDR1 MDHEN and CDR2 SYDVKM. This CDR3 is built from 16 residues.

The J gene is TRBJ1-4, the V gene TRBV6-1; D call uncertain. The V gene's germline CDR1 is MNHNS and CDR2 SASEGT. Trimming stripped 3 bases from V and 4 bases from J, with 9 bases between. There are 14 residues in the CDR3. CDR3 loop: CASSDRNLNEKLFF. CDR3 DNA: TGTGCCAGCAGTGACCGGAACCTTAATGAAAAACTGTTTTTT.

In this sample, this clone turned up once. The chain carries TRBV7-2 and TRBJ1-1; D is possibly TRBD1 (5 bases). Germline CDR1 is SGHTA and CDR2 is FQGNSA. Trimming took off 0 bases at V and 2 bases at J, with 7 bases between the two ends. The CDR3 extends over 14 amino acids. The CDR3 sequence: CASSLARDNTEAFF. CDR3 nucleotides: TGTGCCAGCAGCTTAGCGAGGGACAACACTGAAGCTTTCTTT. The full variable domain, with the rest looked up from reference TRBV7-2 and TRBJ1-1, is GAGVSQSPSNKVTEKGKDVELRCDPISGHTALYWYRQSLGQGLEFLIYFQGNSAPDKSGLPSDRFSAERTGGSVSTLTIQRTQQEDSAVYLCASSLARDNTEAFFGQGTRLTVV.

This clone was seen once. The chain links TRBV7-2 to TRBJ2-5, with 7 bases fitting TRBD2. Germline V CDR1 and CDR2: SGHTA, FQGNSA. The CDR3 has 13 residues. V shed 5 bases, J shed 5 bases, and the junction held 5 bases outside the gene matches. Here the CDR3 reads CASSRTSLETQYF. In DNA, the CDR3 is TGTGCCAGCAGCCGGACTAGTTTGGAGACCCAGTACTTC.

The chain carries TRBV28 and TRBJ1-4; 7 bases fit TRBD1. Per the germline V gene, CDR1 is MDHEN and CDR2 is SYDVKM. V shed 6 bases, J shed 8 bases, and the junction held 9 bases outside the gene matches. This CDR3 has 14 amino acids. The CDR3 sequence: CASSPGQAAEKLFF. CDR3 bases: TGTGCCAGCAGCCCTGGACAGGCGGCGGAAAAACTGTTTTTT.

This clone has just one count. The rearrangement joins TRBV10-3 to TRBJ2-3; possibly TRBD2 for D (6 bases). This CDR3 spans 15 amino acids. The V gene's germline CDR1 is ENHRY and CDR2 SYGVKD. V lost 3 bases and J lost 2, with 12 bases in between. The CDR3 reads CAISDQSGVTDTQYF. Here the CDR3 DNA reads TGTGCCATCAGTGATCAGTCGGGAGTCACAGATACGCAGTATTTT.

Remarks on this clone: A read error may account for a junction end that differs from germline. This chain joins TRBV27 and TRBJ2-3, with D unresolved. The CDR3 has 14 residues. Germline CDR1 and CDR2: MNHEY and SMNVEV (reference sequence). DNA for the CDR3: TGTGCCAGCAGTTTAACTCAGGTGCTAGATGCGCAGTATTTT. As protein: CASSLTQVLDAQYF.

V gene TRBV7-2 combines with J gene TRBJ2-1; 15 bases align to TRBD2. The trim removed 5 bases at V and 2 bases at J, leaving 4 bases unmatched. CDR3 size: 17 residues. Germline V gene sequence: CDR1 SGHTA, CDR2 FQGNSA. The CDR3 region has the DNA TGTGCCAGCAGCGGGACTAGCGGGGGGATTACCTACAATGAGCAGTTCTTC. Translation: CASSGTSGGITYNEQFF.

In DNA, the CDR3 is TGTGCCAGCAGTCCGGGACTAGCGGGGAGTGAGCAGTTCTTC. Residues: CASSPGLAGSEQFF. The V and J genes are TRBV28 and TRBJ2-1; 13 bases agree with TRBD2. The V gene's germline CDR1 is MDHEN and CDR2 SYDVKM. This CDR3 is built from 14 residues. V trimming: 5 bases; J trimming: 9 bases; junction bases outside the gene matches: 4. Full variable domain (rest looked up from reference TRBV28 and TRBJ2-1): DVKVTQSSRYLVKRTGEKVFLECVQDMDHENMFWYRQDPGLGLRLIYFSYDVKMKEKGDIPEGYSVSREKKERFSLILESASTNQTSMYLCASSPGLAGSEQFFGPGTRLTVL.

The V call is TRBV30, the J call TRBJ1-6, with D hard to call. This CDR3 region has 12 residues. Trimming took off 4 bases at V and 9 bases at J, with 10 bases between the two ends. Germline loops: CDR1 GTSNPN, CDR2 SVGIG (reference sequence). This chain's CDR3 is CAWNLGSSPLHF. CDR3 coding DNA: TGTGCCTGGAATCTAGGTAGTTCACCCCTCCACTTT.

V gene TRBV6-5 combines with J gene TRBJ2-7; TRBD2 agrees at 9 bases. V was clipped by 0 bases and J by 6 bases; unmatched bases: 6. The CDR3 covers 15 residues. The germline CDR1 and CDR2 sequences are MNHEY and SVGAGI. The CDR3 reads CASSYSGGGAGEQYF. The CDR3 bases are TGTGCCAGCAGTTACTCGGGCGGGGGGGCTGGCGAGCAGTACTTC.

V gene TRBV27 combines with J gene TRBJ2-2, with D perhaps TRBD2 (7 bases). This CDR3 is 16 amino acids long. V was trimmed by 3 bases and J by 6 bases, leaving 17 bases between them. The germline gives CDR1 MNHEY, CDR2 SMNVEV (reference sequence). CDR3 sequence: CASSFNRGARAGELFF. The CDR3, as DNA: TGTGCCAGCAGTTTTAACCGGGGGGCGCGGGCCGGGGAGCTGTTTTTT.